The rows below give T cell receptor beta chains drawn from one sample of a study of cytomegalovirus exposure and HLA in healthy donors. Sequenced by immunoSEQ multiplex PCR; TCRdb stores in-frame clones only, minus some. This sample has some 120,000 clones, with approximately 9.4% found just once. The source material was PBMCs. The source is a man between 25 and 39 years old in good health and CMV-seronegative. CDR3s leave out the opening cysteine and the closing phenylalanine or tryptophan. The D gene is left open where the match is weak.

v_gene,len,j_gene,d_gene,CDR3aa
TRBV15,10,TRBJ2-7,NA,ATSSRNYEQY
TRBV5-1,13,TRBJ1-4,NA,ASTSATGRGEKLF
TRBV20-1,9,TRBJ2-7,NA,SAARSGEQY
TRBV11-2,10,TRBJ1-4,NA,ASRGADEKLF
TRBV12-5,12,TRBJ1-1,TRBD1,ASGLGGQFTEAF
TRBV2,12,TRBJ1-1,NA,ASIGGPGDPEAF
TRBV27,16,TRBJ2-3,TRBD2,ASSLFHRLAGAPDTQY
TRBV4-3,14,TRBJ2-2,NA,ASSLRFAGSTGELF
TRBV9,13,TRBJ2-3,TRBD2,ASSVVSTSADTQY
TRBV2,11,TRBJ2-5,TRBD2,ASIWGEGETQY
TRBV28,12,TRBJ1-1,NA,ASSSASEVTEAF